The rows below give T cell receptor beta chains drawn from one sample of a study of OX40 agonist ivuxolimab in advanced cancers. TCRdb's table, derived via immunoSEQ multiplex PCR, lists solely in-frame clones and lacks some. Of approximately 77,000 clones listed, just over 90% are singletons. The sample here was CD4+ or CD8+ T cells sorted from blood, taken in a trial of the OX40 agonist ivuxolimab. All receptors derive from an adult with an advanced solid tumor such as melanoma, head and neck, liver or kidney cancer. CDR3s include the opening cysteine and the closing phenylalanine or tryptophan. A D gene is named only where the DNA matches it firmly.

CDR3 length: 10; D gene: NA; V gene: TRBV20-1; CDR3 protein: CSAGSGEQFF
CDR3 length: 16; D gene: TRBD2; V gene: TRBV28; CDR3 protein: CASTRTSGRAYNEQFF
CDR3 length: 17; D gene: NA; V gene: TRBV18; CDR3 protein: CASSPGSIRGGEETQYF
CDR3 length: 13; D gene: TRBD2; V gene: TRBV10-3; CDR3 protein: CAIKTSGAGEQYF
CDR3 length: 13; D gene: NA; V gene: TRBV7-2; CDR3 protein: CASSLAELFPQHF
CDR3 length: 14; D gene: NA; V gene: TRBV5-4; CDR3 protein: CASSSGQLQETQYF
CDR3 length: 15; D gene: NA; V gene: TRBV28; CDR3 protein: CASSPAGTARDTQYF
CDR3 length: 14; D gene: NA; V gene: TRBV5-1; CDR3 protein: CASSPQGTNTEAFF
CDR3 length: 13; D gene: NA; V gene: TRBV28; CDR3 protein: CASKVTGWRGYTF
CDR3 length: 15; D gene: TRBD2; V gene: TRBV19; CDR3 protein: CAPVGTRSAYNEQFF
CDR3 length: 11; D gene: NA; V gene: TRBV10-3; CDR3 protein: CAISEFNEQYF
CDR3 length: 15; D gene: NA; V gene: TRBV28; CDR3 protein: CASKGSSSGANVLTF
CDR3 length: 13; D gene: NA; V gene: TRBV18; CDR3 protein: CASSPPTGYEQYF
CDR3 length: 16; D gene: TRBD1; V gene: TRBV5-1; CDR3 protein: CASTTTGTGITGELFF
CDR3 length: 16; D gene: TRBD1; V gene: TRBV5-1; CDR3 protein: CASSLRQGSSYNEQFF
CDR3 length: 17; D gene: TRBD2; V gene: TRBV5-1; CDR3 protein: CASSLQEGLAGADTQYF
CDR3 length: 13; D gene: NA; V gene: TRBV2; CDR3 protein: CASRDTRTGELFF
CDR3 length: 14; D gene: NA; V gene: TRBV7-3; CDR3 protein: CASSLRGSAGELFF
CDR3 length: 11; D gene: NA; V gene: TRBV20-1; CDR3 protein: CSARYTYEQYF
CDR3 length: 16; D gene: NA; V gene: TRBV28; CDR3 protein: CASSLERGGLVYGYTF
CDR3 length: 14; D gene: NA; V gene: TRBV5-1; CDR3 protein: CASRGRTGANVLTF
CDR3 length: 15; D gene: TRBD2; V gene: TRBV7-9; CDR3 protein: CASSSTSGNTGELFF
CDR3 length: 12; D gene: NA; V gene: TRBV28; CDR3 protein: CATVTGGNTIYF
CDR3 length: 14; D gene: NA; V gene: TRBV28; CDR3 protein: CASSLGLAAYEQYF
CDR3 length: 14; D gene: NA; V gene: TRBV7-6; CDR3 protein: CASSPYLSTDTQYF
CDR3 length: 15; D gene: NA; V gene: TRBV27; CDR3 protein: CASRLGLAGGDTQYF
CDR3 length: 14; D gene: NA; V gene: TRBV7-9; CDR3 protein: CATMGNGRGDTQYF
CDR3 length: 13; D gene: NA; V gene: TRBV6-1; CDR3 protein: CASSVLTGEKLFF